This TCR beta chain was profiled in a study of spatial heterogeneity in lung cancer. Findings and limits, study-wide: At resection, ubiquitous expanded tumor TCRs appeared in blood more than at follow-up.

This clonotype occurred a few times. Antigen: not known. TCRdb ran MiXCR on the 5' RACE reads and lists one entry per CDR3 protein. The sample carries 55,000 to 70,000 distinct CDR3 sequences, under 7.5% recorded once. The J segment lost 4 bases and the V segment lost 2 bases, leaving 4 bases of the junction unmatched. The CDR3 is made up of 14 amino acids. The germline V gene has CDR1 MNHEY and CDR2 SMNVEV (reference sequence). Time point indicated: sample taken at primary tumor resection. The donor group consisted of 55 to 85 patients who had untreated, early-stage non-small cell lung cancer. The authors sequenced whole RNA from tumor, nontumor lung or frozen PBMC without sorting.

The rearrangement links TRBV27 to TRBJ1-1; TRBD1 matches 7 bases. The source material was PBMCs, sampled at surgery. This receptor was identified in a female donor with early-stage non-small cell lung cancer. CDR3 region: CASSLRQGSTEAFF. The DNA for the CDR3 is TGTGCCAGCAGTTTAAGACAGGGCAGCACTGAAGCTTTCTTT.